The present T cell receptor (beta chain) was sequenced within a study of T-cell memory formation after mild COVID-19. Overall study: Most TCR clusters belonged to a single donor.

MiXCR, run by TCRdb on the 5' RACE reads, gives a single entry per CDR3 protein. The data contain around 250,000 distinct CDR3 sequences, about 16% of them singletons. This clonotype has just a few counts. Its specificity is unknown. Deletions cut 2 bases from V and 4 bases from J, with 11 bases between. The CDR3 covers 14 residues. Looked up from germline, CDR1 is SGHAT and CDR2 is FQNNGV. General study points: Researchers report contracting CD4+ clones mostly in CM and EM, with CD8+ clones in EMRA. A balance of CD4 and CD8 characterized clones contracting day 15 to 85, whereas later expanders leaned CD4+. Memory sampled before infection contained some responding clones, suggesting cross-reactive memory joined.

V usage is TRBV11-2 and J usage is TRBJ1-2, with TRBD1 as a possible D gene (5 bases). The clonotype originates from a man younger than 35 who had mild COVID-19 (a few samples of this study predate the infection). Cell type and time point are not known. Sequenced input: PBMCs or a T cell subset sorted from them (not recorded which). The CDR3 sequence is CASSLRGSGYGYTF. CDR3 bases: TGTGCCAGCAGCTTACGGGGGAGCGGCTATGGCTACACCTTC.